The following is a T cell receptor (beta chain) sequence with its context. These data originate in a study of T-cell reconstitution after alpha-beta-depleted transplantation in children. In germline, CDR1 is GTSNPN, CDR2 SVGIG (reference sequence). The CDR3 contains 12 residues. Trimming removed 4 bases from V and 0 bases from J, with 6 bases in between. A TCRbeta library incorporating unique molecular identifiers was prepared. MiXCR was run by TCRdb on the PCR reads, yielding one entry per CDR3 protein. The data contain 350,000 to 450,000 distinct CDR3 sequences, 13% of them singletons. The genes are TRBV30 and TRBJ1-1, with D unclear. This clonotype was sampled from a human donor who donated a stem cell graft to a child with Fanconi anemia. This material consisted of PBMCs, taken from the stem cell graft. CDR3 in amino acids: CAWTYVNTEAFF. The CDR3 DNA is TGTGCCTGGACGTATGTGAACACTGAAGCTTTCTTT.